This T cell receptor beta chain was identified in a study of Graves' ophthalmopathy and Graves' hyperthyroidism. Study results and caveats: Stable hyperthyroidism and ophthalmopathy were told apart by a 13-signature model, which achieved 85% to 90% sensitivity and almost 82% specificity.

Transcripts of RNA were the source for amplifying TCR beta CDR3 regions. First-round RT-PCR employed HTBI primers, with a second-round multiplex PCR after it. TCRdb ran MiXCR on the multiplex PCR reads and lists one entry per CDR3 protein. The data contain 350,000 or so distinct CDR3 sequences, about a sixth of them singletons. CDR3 length: 17 residues. Germline assignment: CDR1 SGHAT and CDR2 FQNNGV. V lost 4 bases to trimming and J lost 6 bases, with 21 bases between them. Every ophthalmopathy donor presented moderate-to-severe activity, CAS ≥3, NOSPECS ≥4 and duration under 3 months. This clonotype was detected only a few times. The target antigen is unknown.

The sample taken for sequencing was peripheral blood. This receptor was identified in an adult man with Graves' ophthalmopathy. The chain employs TRBV11-2 and TRBJ2-2, with a weak D call TRBD2 (7 bases). As DNA, the CDR3 is TGTGCCAGCAGCTCCCCGGGGCGGGGGCTGCCCGCCGGGGAGCTGTTTTTT. Protein product: CASSSPGRGLPAGELFF.